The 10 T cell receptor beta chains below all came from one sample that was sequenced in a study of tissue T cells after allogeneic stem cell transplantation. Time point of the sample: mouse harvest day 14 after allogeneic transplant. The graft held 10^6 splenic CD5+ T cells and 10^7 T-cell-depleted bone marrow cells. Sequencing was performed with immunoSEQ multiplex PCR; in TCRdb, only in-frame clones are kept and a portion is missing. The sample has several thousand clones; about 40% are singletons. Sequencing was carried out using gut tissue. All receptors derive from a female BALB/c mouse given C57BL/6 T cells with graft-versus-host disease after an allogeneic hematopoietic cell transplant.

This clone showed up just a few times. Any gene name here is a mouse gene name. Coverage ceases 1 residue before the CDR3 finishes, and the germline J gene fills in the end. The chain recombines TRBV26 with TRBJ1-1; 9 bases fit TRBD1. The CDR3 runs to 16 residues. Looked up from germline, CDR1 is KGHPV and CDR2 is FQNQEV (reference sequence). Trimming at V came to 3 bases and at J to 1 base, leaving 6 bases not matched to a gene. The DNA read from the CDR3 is TGTGCCAGCAGTCTTCCGGGACAGGGAGGGAACACAGAAGTCTTC. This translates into CASSLPGQGGNTEVF. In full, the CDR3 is CASSLPGQGGNTEVFF.

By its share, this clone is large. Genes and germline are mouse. The CDR3 loop is CASSGLGGNYEQYF. The sequenced CDR3 bases are TGTGCCAGCAGCGGACTGGGGGGTAACTATGAACAGTAC. The V and J genes are TRBV13-3 and TRBJ2-7; 11 nucleotides line up with TRBD2. The CDR3 is cut off 1 residue early in the read; its end comes from the germline J gene. There are 14 residues in the CDR3. J lost 3 bases, V lost 5 bases, and 4 bases had no gene match. Germline V gene lookup returns CDR1 NNHDY and CDR2 SYVADS.

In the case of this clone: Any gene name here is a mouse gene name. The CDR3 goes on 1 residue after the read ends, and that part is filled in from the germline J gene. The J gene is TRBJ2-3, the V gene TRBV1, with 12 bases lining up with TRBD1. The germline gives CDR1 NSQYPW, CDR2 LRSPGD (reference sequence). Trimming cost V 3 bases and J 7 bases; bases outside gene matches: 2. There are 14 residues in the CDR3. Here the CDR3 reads CTCSARDRGQTLYF. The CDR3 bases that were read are TGCACCTGCAGTGCCCGGGACAGGGGGCAAACGCTGTAT.

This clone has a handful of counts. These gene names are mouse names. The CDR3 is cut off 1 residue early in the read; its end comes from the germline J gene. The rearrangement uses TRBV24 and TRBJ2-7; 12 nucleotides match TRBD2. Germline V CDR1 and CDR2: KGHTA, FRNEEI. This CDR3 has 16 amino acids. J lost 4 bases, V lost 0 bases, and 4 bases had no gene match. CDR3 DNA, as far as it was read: TGTGCCAGCAGTCTGTATAGAGGACTGGGGGGGTATGAACAGTAC. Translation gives CASSLYRGLGGYEQY. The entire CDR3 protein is CASSLYRGLGGYEQYF.

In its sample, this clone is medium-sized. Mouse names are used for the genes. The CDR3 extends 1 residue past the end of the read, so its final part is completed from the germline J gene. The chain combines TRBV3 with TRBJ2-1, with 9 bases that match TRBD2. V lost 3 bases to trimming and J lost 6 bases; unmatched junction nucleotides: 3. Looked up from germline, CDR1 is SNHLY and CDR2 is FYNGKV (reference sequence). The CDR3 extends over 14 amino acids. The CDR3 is CASSFTGGFAEQFF. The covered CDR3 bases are TGTGCCAGCAGCTTTACTGGGGGGTTTGCTGAGCAGTTC.

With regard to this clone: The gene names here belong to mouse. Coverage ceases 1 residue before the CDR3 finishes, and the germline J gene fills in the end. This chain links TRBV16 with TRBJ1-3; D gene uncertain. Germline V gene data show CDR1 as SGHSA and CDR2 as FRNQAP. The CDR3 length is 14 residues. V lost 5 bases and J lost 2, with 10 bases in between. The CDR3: CASSHTPTGNTLYF. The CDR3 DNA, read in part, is TGTGCAAGCAGCCATACACCAACTGGAAATACGCTCTAT.

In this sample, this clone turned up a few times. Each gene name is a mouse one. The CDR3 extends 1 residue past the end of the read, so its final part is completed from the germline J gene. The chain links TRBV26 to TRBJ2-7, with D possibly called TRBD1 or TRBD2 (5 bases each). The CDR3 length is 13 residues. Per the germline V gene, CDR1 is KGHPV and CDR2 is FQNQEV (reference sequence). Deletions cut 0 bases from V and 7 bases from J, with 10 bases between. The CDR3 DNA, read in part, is TGTGCCAGCAGTCTGTCGACGGGGCCCGAACAGTAC. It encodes CASSLSTGPEQY. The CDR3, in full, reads CASSLSTGPEQYF.

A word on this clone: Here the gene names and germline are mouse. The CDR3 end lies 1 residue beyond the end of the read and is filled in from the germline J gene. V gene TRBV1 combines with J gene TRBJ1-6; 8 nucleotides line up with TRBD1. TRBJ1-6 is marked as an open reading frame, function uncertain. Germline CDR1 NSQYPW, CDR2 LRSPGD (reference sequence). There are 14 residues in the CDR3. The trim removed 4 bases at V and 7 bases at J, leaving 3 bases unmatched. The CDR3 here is CTCSDRGRNSPLYF. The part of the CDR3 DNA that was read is TGCACCTGCAGTGACAGGGGGAGAAATTCGCCCCTCTAC.

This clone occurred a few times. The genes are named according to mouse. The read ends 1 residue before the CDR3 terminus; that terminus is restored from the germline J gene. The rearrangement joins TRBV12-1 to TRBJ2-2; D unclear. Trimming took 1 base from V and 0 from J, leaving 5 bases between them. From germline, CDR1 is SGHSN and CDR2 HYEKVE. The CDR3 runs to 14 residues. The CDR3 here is CASSLTSNTGQLYF. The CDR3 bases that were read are TGTGCCAGCTCTCTGACATCAAACACCGGGCAGCTCTAC. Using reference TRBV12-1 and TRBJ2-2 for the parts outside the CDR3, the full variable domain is DSGVVQSPRHIIKEKGGRSVLTCIPISGHSNVVWYQQTLGKELKFLIQHYEKVERDKGFLPSRFSVQQFDDYHSEMNMSALELEDSAMYFCASSLTSNTGQLYFGEGSKLTVL.

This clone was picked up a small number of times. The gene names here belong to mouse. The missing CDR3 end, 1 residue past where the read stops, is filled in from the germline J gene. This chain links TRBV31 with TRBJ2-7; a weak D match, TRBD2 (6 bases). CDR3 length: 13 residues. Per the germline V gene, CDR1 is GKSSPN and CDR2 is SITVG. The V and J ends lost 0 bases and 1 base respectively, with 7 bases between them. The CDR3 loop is CAWSLWGSYEQYF. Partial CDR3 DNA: TGTGCCTGGAGTCTTTGGGGGTCCTATGAACAGTAC.